This TCR beta chain originates from a study of cytomegalovirus exposure and HLA in healthy donors. Study results and limitations: Sequencing probably produced one cluster of sequence variants that were highly shared.

A multiplex PCR was run with 60 Vbeta primers and 13 Jbeta primers. The assay was immunoSEQ multiplex PCR, and TCRdb's table has in-frame clones only and misses some. Of 110,000 or so clones in the sample, around 77% are singletons; the top ten hold approximately 5%. The length of the CDR3 is 12 residues. The V segment lost 5 bases and the J segment 6 bases; nucleotides outside the gene matches: 1. The V gene's germline CDR1 is LNHDA and CDR2 SQIVND (reference sequence). On this clone: Its antigen remains unidentified.

The gene calls are TRBV19 and TRBJ2-1, with 7 bases aligning to TRBD1. The specimen sequenced was PBMCs. This clonotype was obtained from a woman in her 30s in good health and CMV-seropositive. The CDR3 nucleotides read TGTGCCAGTAGTGCAGGGGGCAATGAGCAGTTCTTC. Protein product: CASSAGGNEQFF. Variable domain in full (rest from reference TRBV19 and TRBJ2-1): DGGITQSPKYLFRKEGQNVTLSCEQNLNHDAMYWYRQDPGQGLRLIYYSQIVNDFQKGDIAEGYSVSREKKESFPLTVTSAQKNPTAFYLCASSAGGNEQFFGPGTRLTVL.